These 21 T cell receptor beta chains originate from one sample sequenced in a study of T cell responses to AZD1222 COVID-19 vaccine. Produced via immunoSEQ multiplex PCR; TCRdb's table is partial and in-frame only. The sample shows about 110,000 clones, about 88% of them seen only once. Sequencing was performed on peripheral blood, taken on day 0 of AZD1222 vaccination. Every receptor here comes from an adult in good health.

This chain links TRBV21-1 with TRBJ2-5; the table assigns TRBD2, which was not confirmed against the DNA. TRBV21-1 corresponds to a pseudogene. The CDR3 totals 14 residues. CDR3: CASSNYGRSETQYF. The CDR3 DNA is TGTGCCAGCAGCAACTACGGGAGAAGTGAGACCCAGTACTTC.

The chain employs TRBV3-1 (or the pseudogene TRBV3-2) and TRBJ1-5; 9 nucleotides match TRBD1. Germline V gene data show CDR1 as LGHDT and CDR2 as YNNKEL (reference sequence). The CDR3 runs to 15 residues. The trim removed 1 base at V and 6 bases at J, leaving 4 bases unmatched. As DNA, the CDR3 is TGTGCCAGCAGCCAAGGACAGGGGGTGGTTCAGCCCCAGCATTTT. Translation gives CASSQGQGVVQPQHF.

The rearrangement uses TRBV13 and TRBJ2-7; 15 positions agree with TRBD2. In germline, CDR1 is PRHDT, CDR2 FYEKMQ (reference sequence). Trimming at V came to 5 bases and at J to 2 bases, leaving 4 bases not matched to a gene. The CDR3 contains 16 residues. The CDR3 bases are TGTGCCAGCAGCAGCGGGACTAGCGGGAGGCCCTACGAGCAGTACTTC. Its translation is CASSSGTSGRPYEQYF. The whole variable domain, remainder taken from reference TRBV13 and TRBJ2-7, is AAGVIQSPRHLIKEKRETATLKCYPIPRHDTVYWYQQGPGQDPQFLISFYEKMQSDKGSIPDRFSAQQFSDYHSELNMSSLELGDSALYFCASSSGTSGRPYEQYFGPGTRLTVT.

The chain employs TRBV29-1 and TRBJ1-2, with TRBD1 matching over 7 bases. V lost 6 bases and J lost 6; bases outside the gene matches: 10. The germline V gene encodes CDR1 SQVTM and CDR2 ANQGSEA. The CDR3 totals 13 residues. The CDR3 sequence is CSVVQTGSNGYTF. CDR3 coding DNA: TGCAGCGTAGTTCAGACAGGGAGTAATGGCTACACCTTC.

V usage is TRBV13 and J usage is TRBJ2-7, with no clear D. V was clipped by 4 bases and J by 3 bases, with 10 bases between them. From germline, CDR1 is PRHDT and CDR2 FYEKMQ (reference sequence). The CDR3 loop spans 13 amino acids. For the CDR3, the DNA is TGTGCCAGCAGCTCACCTACGAACTACGAGCAGTACTTC. Translating gives CASSSPTNYEQYF.

The chain employs TRBV2 and TRBJ2-5; perhaps D is TRBD1 or TRBD2 (5 bases each). With 4 bases removed from V and 4 bases from J, the gap between germline ends came to 10 bases. The CDR3 runs to 13 residues. CDR1 is SNHLY and CDR2 is FYNNEI in the germline V gene. CDR3 residues: CASSVEGRETQYF. For the CDR3, the DNA is TGTGCCAGCAGTGTCGAGGGACGAGAGACCCAGTACTTC.

This chain uses TRBV7-9 with TRBJ2-1; 7 bases line up with TRBD1. CDR1 is SEHNR and CDR2 is FQNEAQ in the germline V gene (reference sequence). The CDR3 consists of 14 residues. The V segment lost 4 bases and the J segment 5 bases; nucleotides outside the gene matches: 5. The CDR3 bases are TGTGCCAGCAGCTCAGGGGGTGGGCACAATGAGCAGTTCTTC. As protein: CASSSGGGHNEQFF. The full variable domain, rest sourced from reference TRBV7-9 and TRBJ2-1, is DTGVSQNPRHKITKRGQNVTFRCDPISEHNRLYWYRQTLGQGPEFLTYFQNEAQLEKSRLLSDRFSAERPKGSFSTLEIQRTEQGDSAMYLCASSSGGGHNEQFFGPGTRLTVL.

The gene calls are TRBV11-3 and TRBJ2-7; D gene unclear. V lost 0 bases, J lost 4 bases, and 10 bases lay in between. Germline V gene data show CDR1 as SGHNT and CDR2 as YENEEA. The length of the CDR3 is 14 residues. This CDR3 reads CASSLDSLSYEQYF. In DNA form, the CDR3 reads TGTGCCAGCAGCTTAGACAGCCTGTCTTACGAGCAGTACTTC.

The chain recombines TRBV29-1 with TRBJ1-1; 9 positions match TRBD1. V shed 7 bases and J 0 bases; nucleotides not matched to a gene: 9. Per the germline V gene, CDR1 is SQVTM and CDR2 is ANQGSEA. This CDR3 is built from 15 residues. The DNA of the CDR3 is TGCAGCGGTACAGGGGGCTGGGGCATGAACACTGAAGCTTTCTTT. It encodes CSGTGGWGMNTEAFF. Based on the CDR3 plus reference TRBV29-1 and TRBJ1-1, the full variable domain is SAVISQKPSRDICQRGTSLTIQCQVDSQVTMMFWYRQQPGQSLTLIATANQGSEATYESGFVIDKFPISRPNLTFSTLTVSNMSPEDSSIYLCSGTGGWGMNTEAFFGQGTRLTVV.

This chain joins TRBV12-3 or TRBV12-4 and TRBJ2-4; no definite D call. The V end was cut by 3 bases, the J end by 8 bases, with 8 bases between. The CDR3 runs 12 residues. The CDR3: CASSFSGYIQYF. In DNA, the CDR3 is TGTGCCAGCAGTTTTAGTGGGTACATTCAGTACTTC.

This clone was observed once. The chain joins TRBV9 to TRBJ1-2; 8 positions match TRBD1. The CDR3 sequence is 15 residues long. Germline V CDR1 and CDR2: SGDLS, YYNGEE. The V gene end was trimmed by 4 bases and the J gene end by 5 bases; junction bases not matched to a gene: 10. Here the CDR3 reads CASSTGQGIRYGYTF. CDR3 DNA sequence: TGTGCCAGCAGCACCGGACAGGGTATCCGATATGGCTACACCTTC.

V usage is TRBV5-4 and J usage is TRBJ1-4, with D perhaps TRBD1 (5 bases). The CDR3 contains 15 residues. In germline, CDR1 is SGHNT, CDR2 YYREEE (reference sequence). The germline V and J ends were trimmed by 4 bases and 7 bases, with 17 bases remaining between them. Written as DNA, the CDR3 is TGTGCCAGCAGCCCGTCCCGGACATATGGTGAAAAACTGTTTTTT. Protein sequence: CASSPSRTYGEKLFF.

The gene calls are TRBV27 and TRBJ1-1; D not resolved. The CDR3 consists of 17 residues. V dropped 6 bases and J dropped 6 bases, with 26 bases sitting between them. The germline gives CDR1 MNHEY, CDR2 SMNVEV (reference sequence). The DNA of the CDR3 is TGTGCCAGCAGGTCGGGTTCCCTACCGGGTCCTTACCCTGAAGCTTTCTTT. Protein sequence: CASRSGSLPGPYPEAFF.

In its sample, this clone was seen once. The gene calls are TRBV2 and TRBJ1-2, with D possibly TRBD1 on 5 matching bases. Germline CDR1 reads SNHLY; CDR2 reads FYNNEI. This CDR3 has 15 amino acids. V was clipped by 3 bases and J by 5 bases, with 16 bases between them. This CDR3 reads CASSETPGPLYGYTF. In DNA, the CDR3 is TGTGCCAGCAGTGAGACACCGGGACCGCTTTATGGCTACACCTTC. Together with reference TRBV2 and TRBJ1-2, the CDR3 gives the full variable domain: EPEVTQTPSHQVTQMGQEVILRCVPISNHLYFYWYRQILGQKVEFLVSFYNNEISEKSEIFDDQFSVERPDGSNFTLKIRSTKLEDSAMYFCASSETPGPLYGYTFGSGTRLTVV.

The rearrangement links TRBV24-1 to TRBJ2-5; TRBD2 matches at 7 bases. This CDR3 has 15 residues. Germline lookup yields CDR1 KGHDR and CDR2 SFDVKD. Trimming at V came to 3 bases and at J to 2 bases, leaving 5 bases not matched to a gene. The CDR3 here is CATSDPLGGQETQYF. The CDR3 DNA sequence: TGTGCCACCAGTGATCCCCTGGGGGGGCAAGAGACCCAGTACTTC.

The J gene is TRBJ2-3, the V gene TRBV11-2; no firm D call. Germline CDR1 is SGHAT and CDR2 is FQNNGV. V was clipped by 3 bases and J by 0 bases, with 7 bases between them. CDR3 size: 14 residues. The CDR3 region is CASSLTISTDTQYF. For the CDR3, the DNA is TGTGCCAGCAGCTTGACAATTAGCACAGATACGCAGTATTTT. The complete variable domain, with remaining parts taken from reference TRBV11-2 and TRBJ2-3, reads EAGVAQSPRYKIIEKRQSVAFWCNPISGHATLYWYQQILGQGPKLLIQFQNNGVVDDSQLPKDRFSAERLKGVDSTLKIQPAKLEDSAVYLCASSLTISTDTQYFGPGTRLTVL.

The rearrangement joins TRBV7-9 to TRBJ1-2; D not resolved. There are 12 residues in the CDR3. Per germline, CDR1 SEHNR and CDR2 FQNEAQ (reference sequence). The ends were cut back, 5 bases at V and 7 bases at J, with 11 bases in the middle. The CDR3 is CASSLLESGYTF. Written as DNA, the CDR3 is TGTGCCAGCAGCCTGTTGGAGAGTGGCTACACCTTC.

The rearrangement links TRBV11-3 to TRBJ2-7, with 8 bases aligning to TRBD2. J was trimmed by 4 bases and V by 7 bases; bases with no gene match: 9. Germline loops: CDR1 SGHNT, CDR2 YENEEA. This CDR3 spans 14 amino acids. The CDR3 loop is CASKGAVAGYEQYF. CDR3 nucleotide sequence: TGTGCCAGCAAGGGCGCGGTAGCGGGGTACGAGCAGTACTTC.

The gene calls are TRBV5-1 and TRBJ2-5, with 8 bases fitting TRBD2. The CDR3 contains 15 residues. Germline CDR1 SGHRS, CDR2 YFSETQ. Trimming took 4 bases from V and 3 from J; bases not matched to a gene: 8. CDR3 residues: CASSLGAGGEETQYF. CDR3 sequence (DNA): TGCGCCAGCAGCCTGGGGGCGGGGGGCGAAGAGACCCAGTACTTC. Complete variable domain (other parts from reference TRBV5-1 and TRBJ2-5): KAGVTQTPRYLIKTRGQQVTLSCSPISGHRSVSWYQQTPGQGLQFLFEYFSETQRNKGNFPGRFSGRQFSNSRSEMNVSTLELGDSALYLCASSLGAGGEETQYFGPGTRLLVL.

A few counts support this clone. The chain combines TRBV30 with TRBJ2-7, with D unclear. Germline CDR1 is GTSNPN and CDR2 is SVGIG (reference sequence). Deletions cut 1 base from V and 6 bases from J, with 7 bases between. This CDR3 has 11 amino acids. CDR3 sequence (DNA): TGTGCCTGGAGTGAAGGAGTCGAGCAGTACTTC. It encodes CAWSEGVEQYF.

This clone was picked up a small number of times. The V gene is TRBV2, the J gene TRBJ1-6; TRBD1 agrees at 7 bases. Germline loops: CDR1 SNHLY, CDR2 FYNNEI. Losses at the gene ends were 5 bases for V and 10 bases for J; bases not matched to a gene: 2. This CDR3 region has 12 residues. The CDR3 loop is CASSTGASPLHF. The CDR3 DNA reads as TGTGCCAGCAGTACAGGGGCCTCACCCCTCCACTTT.